A selection of T cell receptor beta chains follows, all from one sample in a study of T cell changes during pregnancy in multiple sclerosis. Libraries were prepared by immunoSEQ multiplex PCR; TCRdb keeps only in-frame clonotypes and omits some of them. Of 80,000 to 100,000 clones listed, roughly 92% were seen once; the top ten hold 0.99%. The sequences come from peripheral blood, collected after pregnancy. These receptors came from a female donor with multiple sclerosis, enrolled in a pregnancy study. The CDR3 runs from the conserved cysteine through the conserved F or W. The order of the fields is V gene, J gene, D gene, clone size, CDR3 DNA, CDR3 protein. The D gene is left open where the match is weak. Rows give clone size only sometimes, using once, few, many, or a class for an expanded clone.

V: TRBV27; J: TRBJ2-6; D: TRBD2; size: NA; DNA: TGTGCCAGCAGTTTAAGGGGAGGGGGGGCCAACGTCCTGACTTTC; CDR3: CASSLRGGGANVLTF
V: TRBV27; J: TRBJ1-5; D: TRBD1; size: once; DNA: TGTGCCAGCGGTTCGGGACAGCCACTGGGCAATCAGCCCCAGCATTTT; CDR3: CASGSGQPLGNQPQHF
V: TRBV6-1; J: TRBJ2-7; D: TRBD2; size: NA; DNA: TGTGCCAGCAGAGTGTCTAGCGGGAGCTCCTACGAGCAGTACTTC; CDR3: CASRVSSGSSYEQYF
V: TRBV28; J: TRBJ2-1; D: TRBD2; size: NA; DNA: TGTGCCAGCACCGGGACTAGCGGGAGGGCGAGCTCCTACAATGAGCAGTTCTTC; CDR3: CASTGTSGRASSYNEQFF
V: TRBV5-1; J: TRBJ2-7; D: TRBD1; size: NA; DNA: TGCGCCAGCAGCTCCCGTGGGGACAGGGGTTCTTACGAGCAGTACTTC; CDR3: CASSSRGDRGSYEQYF
V: TRBV5-1; J: TRBJ2-5; D: NA; size: NA; DNA: TGCGCCAGCAGCTATGAGGGGGGGGGAGAGACCCAGTACTTC; CDR3: CASSYEGGGETQYF
V: TRBV7-7; J: TRBJ2-3; D: NA; size: NA; DNA: TGTGCCAGCAGCTTAACTAATGGGTGGTCAGATACGCAGTATTTT; CDR3: CASSLTNGWSDTQYF
V: TRBV27; J: TRBJ1-1; D: NA; size: NA; DNA: TGTGCCAGCAGTTTCGGGGGTCGCACTGAAGCTTTCTTT; CDR3: CASSFGGRTEAFF
V: TRBV29-1; J: TRBJ2-5; D: TRBD1; size: NA; DNA: TGCAGCGCCGGATCCCGGACAGGGGTCCGAGAGACCCAGTACTTC; CDR3: CSAGSRTGVRETQYF
V: TRBV27; J: TRBJ1-1; D: TRBD1; size: NA; DNA: TGTGCCAGCAGTTGGACAGGGGGCTGGGACACTGAAGCTTTCTTT; CDR3: CASSWTGGWDTEAFF
V: TRBV10-2; J: TRBJ1-3; D: NA; size: NA; DNA: TGCGCCAGCCGCGGGGGAAGGGGAAACACCATATATTTT; CDR3: CASRGGRGNTIYF
V: TRBV4-1; J: TRBJ2-6; D: NA; size: NA; DNA: TGCGCCAGCAGCCAAGAGGGGGCCCCCTCTGGGGCCAACGTCCTGACTTTC; CDR3: CASSQEGAPSGANVLTF
V: TRBV19; J: TRBJ2-6; D: NA; size: NA; DNA: TGTGCCAGTAGTATAGACAGGGACTCTGGGGCCAACGTCCTGACTTTC; CDR3: CASSIDRDSGANVLTF
V: TRBV15; J: TRBJ2-5; D: NA; size: NA; DNA: TGTGCCACCAGCAGAGATCGGGGATCCATACAAGAGACCCAGTACTTC; CDR3: CATSRDRGSIQETQYF
V: TRBV11-2; J: TRBJ1-4; D: NA; size: NA; DNA: TGTGCCAGCAGCTTAGTTCTAAACCCTGGTTGGTCGGAGGGTGAAAAACTGTTTTTT; CDR3: CASSLVLNPGWSEGEKLFF
V: TRBV27; J: TRBJ1-2; D: NA; size: NA; DNA: TGTGCCAGCTACGACAGAAACTATGGCTACACCTTC; CDR3: CASYDRNYGYTF
V: TRBV9; J: TRBJ1-2; D: TRBD1; size: NA; DNA: TGTGCCAGCAGCGTAGGACAGGGGTCCGGTGGCTACACCTTC; CDR3: CASSVGQGSGGYTF
V: TRBV19; J: TRBJ1-5; D: NA; size: few; DNA: TGTGCCAGTATCGGAGGACAGCCCTCCGGTCAGCCCCAGCATTTT; CDR3: CASIGGQPSGQPQHF
V: TRBV5-8; J: TRBJ2-1; D: NA; size: NA; DNA: TGTGCCAGCAGCGCCTTCATGGGGGGATACAATGAGCAGTTCTTC; CDR3: CASSAFMGGYNEQFF
V: TRBV2; J: TRBJ1-5; D: NA; size: once; DNA: TGTGCCAGCAGTGCGCTAGGGAATAGGGGCCAGCCCCAGCATTTT; CDR3: CASSALGNRGQPQHF
V: TRBV14; J: TRBJ1-1; D: NA; size: NA; DNA: TGTGCCAGCAGCCAAGCAGGAATGAACACTGAAGCTTTCTTT; CDR3: CASSQAGMNTEAFF
V: TRBV30; J: TRBJ1-5; D: TRBD1; size: once; DNA: TGTGCCTGGAGCACCGGGACAGGTGGCAATCAGCCCCAGCATTTT; CDR3: CAWSTGTGGNQPQHF
V: TRBV7-8; J: TRBJ2-7; D: NA; size: NA; DNA: TGTGCCAGCAGCCGAGGAGGCAGCTACGAGCAGTACTTC; CDR3: CASSRGGSYEQYF
V: TRBV19; J: TRBJ1-5; D: NA; size: NA; DNA: TGTGCCAGTAGTTGGCAGGGGTCGGGACAGCCCCAGCATTTT; CDR3: CASSWQGSGQPQHF
V: TRBV30; J: TRBJ2-5; D: TRBD2; size: NA; DNA: TGTGCCTGGAGTGAGGGACTAGCGGGAAAGGGAGAGACCCAGTACTTC; CDR3: CAWSEGLAGKGETQYF
V: TRBV2; J: TRBJ1-4; D: NA; size: few; DNA: TGTGCCAGCAGTACGACAGGTTTCGGAAAACTGTTTTTT; CDR3: CASSTTGFGKLFF
V: TRBV2; J: TRBJ2-1; D: TRBD2; size: NA; DNA: TGTGCCAGCGAGAGACTAGCGGGAGGGGTTGAGCAGTTCTTC; CDR3: CASERLAGGVEQFF
V: TRBV6-6; J: TRBJ1-5; D: TRBD1; size: NA; DNA: TGTGCCAGCAGTTACCTGGACAGGGGCAATCAGCCCCAGCATTTT; CDR3: CASSYLDRGNQPQHF
V: TRBV6-4; J: TRBJ1-1; D: TRBD1; size: NA; DNA: TGTGCCAGCAGTACCACAGGGGCGAACACTGAAGCTTTCTTT; CDR3: CASSTTGANTEAFF
V: TRBV5-1; J: TRBJ2-6; D: TRBD2; size: NA; DNA: TGCGCCAGCAGCTTGGATAGGCGGGAGGGCCCTGGGGCCAACGTCCTGACTTTC; CDR3: CASSLDRREGPGANVLTF
V: TRBV29-1; J: TRBJ2-5; D: NA; size: NA; DNA: TGCAGCGCGGGTATGCAAGAGACCCAGTACTTC; CDR3: CSAGMQETQYF
V: TRBV19; J: TRBJ1-1; D: NA; size: few; DNA: TGTGCCAGTACCGGAAGGGGCAGCACTGAAGCTTTCTTT; CDR3: CASTGRGSTEAFF
V: TRBV6-1; J: TRBJ2-4; D: NA; size: NA; DNA: TGTGCCAGCAGTGAAGGGCAGGTGACCACCCTAGCCAAAAACATTCAGTACTTC; CDR3: CASSEGQVTTLAKNIQYF
V: TRBV19; J: TRBJ2-1; D: TRBD2; size: NA; DNA: TGTGCCAGTAGTCCGACTCATAGCGGGGGGACCTACAATGAGCAGTTCTTC; CDR3: CASSPTHSGGTYNEQFF
V: TRBV7-8; J: TRBJ2-1; D: TRBD1; size: NA; DNA: TGTGCCAGCGGGGACAGTTTCTACAATGAGCAGTTCTTC; CDR3: CASGDSFYNEQFF
V: TRBV11-2; J: TRBJ2-3; D: NA; size: NA; DNA: TGTGCCAGCAGCTTTGGTGGGGGGAGCATAGATACGCAGTATTTT; CDR3: CASSFGGGSIDTQYF
V: TRBV11-2; J: TRBJ2-2; D: TRBD1; size: NA; DNA: TGTGCCAGCAGCTTAGCCTTCAGACAGGGGAAGGCCGGGGAGCTGTTTTTT; CDR3: CASSLAFRQGKAGELFF
V: TRBV6-1; J: TRBJ1-2; D: NA; size: NA; DNA: TGTGCCAGCAGTGAAAGGGCAGGAGGGGCTTATGGCTACACCTTC; CDR3: CASSERAGGAYGYTF
V: TRBV7-9; J: TRBJ2-7; D: NA; size: NA; DNA: TGTGCCAGCAGCCCCGCCGGCGGAGCGAGATACGAGCAGTACTTC; CDR3: CASSPAGGARYEQYF
V: TRBV6-5; J: TRBJ1-5; D: TRBD1; size: NA; DNA: TGTGCCAGCCGAGGACAGGGCAATCAGCCCCAGCATTTT; CDR3: CASRGQGNQPQHF
V: TRBV5-1; J: TRBJ2-1; D: TRBD2; size: NA; DNA: TGCGCCAGCAGCGATGGACTAGGTTACAATGAGCAGTTCTTC; CDR3: CASSDGLGYNEQFF
V: TRBV2; J: TRBJ2-7; D: NA; size: NA; DNA: TGTGCCAGCAGTGAAGCAAGGACAGTCTCCTACGAGCAGTACTTC; CDR3: CASSEARTVSYEQYF
V: TRBV5-4; J: TRBJ1-1; D: NA; size: few; DNA: TGTGCCAGCAGCTCTAGCGTGTCGCTAGCTTTCTTT; CDR3: CASSSSVSLAFF